This T cell receptor (beta chain) was observed in a study of T cells in Graves' hyperthyroidism and ophthalmopathy. Regarding the study as a whole: A median roughly 6.6 months before onset, the model predicted ophthalmopathy. Most expanded thyroid clonotypes above 0.001 recurred in blood.

The CDR3 loop spans 14 amino acids. Looked up from germline, CDR1 is MDHEN and CDR2 is SYDVKM. The V gene lost 6 bases and the J gene lost 0 bases, with 11 bases spanning the gap. This clonotype has at least ten counts. The antigen is not known. PBMCs were sourced from 9 to 10 ml fresh peripheral blood. Amplification of TCR beta CDR3 regions used RNA as the template. First-round RT-PCR of the TCR CDR3 relied on the HTBI primer set. Via MiXCR, TCRdb re-called the multiplex PCR reads, giving one row per CDR3 protein. The sample lists a few hundred thousand distinct CDR3 sequences; approximately 16% were seen once.

The sequenced material came from blood. The clonotype originates from a woman between 45 and 65 years old with Graves' hyperthyroidism. This chain links TRBV28 with TRBJ1-2, with no clear D. DNA for the CDR3: TGTGCCAGCAGCCCAGCCAAAGCTAACTATGGCTACACCTTC. As protein: CASSPAKANYGYTF.